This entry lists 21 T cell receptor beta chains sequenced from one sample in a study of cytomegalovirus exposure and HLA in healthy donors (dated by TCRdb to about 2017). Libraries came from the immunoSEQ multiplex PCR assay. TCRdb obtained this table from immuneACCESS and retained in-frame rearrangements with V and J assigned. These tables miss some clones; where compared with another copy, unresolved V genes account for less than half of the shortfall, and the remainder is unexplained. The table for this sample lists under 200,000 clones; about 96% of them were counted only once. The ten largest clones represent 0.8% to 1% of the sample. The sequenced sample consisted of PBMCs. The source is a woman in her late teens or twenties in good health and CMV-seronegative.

The CDR3 DNA sequence: TGTGCTAGTGGTTTGAGATTGACAGGGGGAGACTATGGCTACACCTTC. It specifies CASGLRLTGGDYGYTF. The chain employs TRBV12-5 and TRBJ1-2, with 9 bases identical to TRBD1. The CDR3 spans 16 residues. Germline CDR1 and CDR2: LGHNT and FRNRAP. With 2 bases clipped from V and 3 bases from J, the junction kept 7 bases outside the gene matches.

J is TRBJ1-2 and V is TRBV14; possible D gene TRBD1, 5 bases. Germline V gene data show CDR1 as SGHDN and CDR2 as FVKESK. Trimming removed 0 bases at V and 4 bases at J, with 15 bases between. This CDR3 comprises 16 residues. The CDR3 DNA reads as TGTGCCAGCAGCCAAGAATACCAGGGATCTCGCTATGGCTACACCTTC. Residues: CASSQEYQGSRYGYTF.

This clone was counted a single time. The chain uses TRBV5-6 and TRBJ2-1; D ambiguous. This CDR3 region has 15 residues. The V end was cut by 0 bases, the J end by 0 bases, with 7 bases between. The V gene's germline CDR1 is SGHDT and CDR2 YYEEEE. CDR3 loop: CASSLGYTSYNEQFF. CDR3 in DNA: TGTGCCAGCAGCTTGGGATACACCTCCTACAATGAGCAGTTCTTC.

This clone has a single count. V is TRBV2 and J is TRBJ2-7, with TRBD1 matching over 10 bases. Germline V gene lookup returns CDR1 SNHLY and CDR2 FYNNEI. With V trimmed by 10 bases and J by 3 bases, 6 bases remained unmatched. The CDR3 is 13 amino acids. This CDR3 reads CAIGTGAFYEQYF. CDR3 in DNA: TGTGCCATCGGGACAGGGGCTTTCTACGAGCAGTACTTC.

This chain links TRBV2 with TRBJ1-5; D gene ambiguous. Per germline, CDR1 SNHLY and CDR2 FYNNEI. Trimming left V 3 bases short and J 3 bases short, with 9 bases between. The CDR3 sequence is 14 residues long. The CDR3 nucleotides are TGTGCCAGCAGTGAGAGGCAGCCCAATCAGCCCCAGCATTTT. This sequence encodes CASSERQPNQPQHF.

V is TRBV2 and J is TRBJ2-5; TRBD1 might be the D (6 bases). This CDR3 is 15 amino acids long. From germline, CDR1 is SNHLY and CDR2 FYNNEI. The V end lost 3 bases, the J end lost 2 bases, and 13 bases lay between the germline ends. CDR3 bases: TGTGCCAGCAGTGAGAGACAGGCTACTCAAGAGACCCAGTACTTC. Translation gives CASSERQATQETQYF.

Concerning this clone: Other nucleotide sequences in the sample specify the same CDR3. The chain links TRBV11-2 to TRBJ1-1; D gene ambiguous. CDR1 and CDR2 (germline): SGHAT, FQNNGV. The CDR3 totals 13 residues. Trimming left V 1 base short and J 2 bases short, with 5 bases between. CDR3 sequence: CASSLGPNTEAFF. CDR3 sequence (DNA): TGTGCCAGCAGCTTAGGGCCAAACACTGAAGCTTTCTTT.

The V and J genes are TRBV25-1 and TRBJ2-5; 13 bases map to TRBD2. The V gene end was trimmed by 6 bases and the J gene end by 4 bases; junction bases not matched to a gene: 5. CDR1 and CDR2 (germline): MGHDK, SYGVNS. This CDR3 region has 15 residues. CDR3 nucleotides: TGTGCCAGCAGACCGGGACTAGCGGGGCTAGAGACCCAGTACTTC. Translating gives CASRPGLAGLETQYF.

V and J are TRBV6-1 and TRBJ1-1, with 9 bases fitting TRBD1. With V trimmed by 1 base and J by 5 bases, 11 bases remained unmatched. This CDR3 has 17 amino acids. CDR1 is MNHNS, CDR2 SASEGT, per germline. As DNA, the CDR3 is TGTGCCAGCAGTGAAGGAGGGTACAGGGGGCTGGGGACTGAAGCTTTCTTT. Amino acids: CASSEGGYRGLGTEAFF.

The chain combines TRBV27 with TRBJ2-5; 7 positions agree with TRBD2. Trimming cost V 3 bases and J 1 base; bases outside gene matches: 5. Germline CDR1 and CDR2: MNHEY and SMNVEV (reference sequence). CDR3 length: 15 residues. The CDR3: CASSLAPGGQETQYF. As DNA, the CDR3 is TGTGCCAGCAGTTTGGCTCCGGGGGGCCAAGAGACCCAGTACTTC.

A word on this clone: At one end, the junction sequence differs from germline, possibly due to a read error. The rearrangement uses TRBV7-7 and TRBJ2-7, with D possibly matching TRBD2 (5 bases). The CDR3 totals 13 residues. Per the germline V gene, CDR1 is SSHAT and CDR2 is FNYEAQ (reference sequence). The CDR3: CASSLAGEYEQYF. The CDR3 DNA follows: TGTGCTAGCAGCTTAGCCGGGGAGTACGAGCAGTACTTC.

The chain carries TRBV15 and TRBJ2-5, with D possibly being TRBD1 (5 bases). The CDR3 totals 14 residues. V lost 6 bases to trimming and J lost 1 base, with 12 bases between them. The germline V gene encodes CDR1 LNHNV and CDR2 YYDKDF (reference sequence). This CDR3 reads CATSNTDSQETQYF. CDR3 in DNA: TGTGCCACCAGTAACACCGACAGCCAAGAGACCCAGTACTTC.

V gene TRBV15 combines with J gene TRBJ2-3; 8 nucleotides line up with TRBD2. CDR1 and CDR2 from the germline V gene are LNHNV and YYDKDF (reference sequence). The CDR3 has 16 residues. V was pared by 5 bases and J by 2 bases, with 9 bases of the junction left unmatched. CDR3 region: CATSSPGGGLTDTQYF. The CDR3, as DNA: TGTGCCACCAGCTCTCCGGGAGGGGGGCTCACAGATACGCAGTATTTT.

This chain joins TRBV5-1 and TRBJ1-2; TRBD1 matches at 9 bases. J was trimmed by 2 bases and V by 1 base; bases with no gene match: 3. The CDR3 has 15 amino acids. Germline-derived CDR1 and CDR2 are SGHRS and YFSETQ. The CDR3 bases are TGCGCCAGCAGCTTGCAAGGACAGGGGAACTATGGCTACACCTTC. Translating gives CASSLQGQGNYGYTF.

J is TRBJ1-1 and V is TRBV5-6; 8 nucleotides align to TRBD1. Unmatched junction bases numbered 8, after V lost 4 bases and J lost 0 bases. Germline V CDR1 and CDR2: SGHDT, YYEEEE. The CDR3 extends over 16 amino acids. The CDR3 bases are TGTGCCAGCAGCGCGGACAGGGTAGGGATGAACACTGAAGCTTTCTTT. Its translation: CASSADRVGMNTEAFF. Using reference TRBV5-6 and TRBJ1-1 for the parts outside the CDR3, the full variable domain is DAGVTQSPTHLIKTRGQQVTLRCSPKSGHDTVSWYQQALGQGPQFIFQYYEEEERQRGNFPDRFSGHQFPNYSSELNVNALLLGDSALYLCASSADRVGMNTEAFFGQGTRLTVV.

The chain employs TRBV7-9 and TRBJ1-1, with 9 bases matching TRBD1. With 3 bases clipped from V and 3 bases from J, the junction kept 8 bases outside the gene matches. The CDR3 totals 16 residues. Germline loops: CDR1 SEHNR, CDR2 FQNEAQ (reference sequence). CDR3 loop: CASSLGGTGKDTEAFF. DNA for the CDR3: TGTGCCAGCAGCTTGGGGGGGACAGGGAAGGACACTGAAGCTTTCTTT.

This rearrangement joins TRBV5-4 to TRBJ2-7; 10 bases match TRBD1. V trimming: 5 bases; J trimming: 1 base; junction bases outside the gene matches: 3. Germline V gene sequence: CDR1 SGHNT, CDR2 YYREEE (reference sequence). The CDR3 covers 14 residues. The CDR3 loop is CASRPGQGSYEQYF. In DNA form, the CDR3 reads TGTGCCAGCAGACCGGGACAGGGGTCCTACGAGCAGTACTTC.

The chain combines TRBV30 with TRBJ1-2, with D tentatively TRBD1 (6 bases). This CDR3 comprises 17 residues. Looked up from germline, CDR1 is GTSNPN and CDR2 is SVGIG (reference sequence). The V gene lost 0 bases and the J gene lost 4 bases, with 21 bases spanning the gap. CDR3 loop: CAWSVGGFVSRGYGYTF. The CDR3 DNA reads TGTGCCTGGAGTGTAGGGGGTTTCGTCTCCCGAGGCTATGGCTACACCTTC.

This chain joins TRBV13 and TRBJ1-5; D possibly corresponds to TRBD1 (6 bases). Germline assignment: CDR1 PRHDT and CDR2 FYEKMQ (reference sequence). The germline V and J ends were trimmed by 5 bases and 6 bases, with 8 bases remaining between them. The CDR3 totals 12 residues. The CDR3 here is CASSLRGQPQHF. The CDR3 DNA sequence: TGTGCCAGCAGCCTCAGGGGTCAGCCCCAGCATTTT.

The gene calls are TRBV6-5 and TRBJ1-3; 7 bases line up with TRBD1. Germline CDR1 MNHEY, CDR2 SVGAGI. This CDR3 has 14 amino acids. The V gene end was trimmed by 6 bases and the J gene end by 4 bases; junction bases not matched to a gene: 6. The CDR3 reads CASRATGQGNTIYF. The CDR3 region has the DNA TGTGCCAGCAGGGCGACAGGGCAAGGAAACACCATATATTTT.

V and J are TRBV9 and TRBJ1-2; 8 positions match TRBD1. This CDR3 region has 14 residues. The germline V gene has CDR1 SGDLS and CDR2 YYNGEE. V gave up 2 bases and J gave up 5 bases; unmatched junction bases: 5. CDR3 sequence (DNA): TGTGCCAGCAGCGTTAGTCAGGGGGCTTATGGCTACACCTTC. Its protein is CASSVSQGAYGYTF.